The clone carrying this T cell receptor beta chain came up once. Its antigen remains unidentified. This specimen belongs to a study of beta chain features in type 1 diabetes. All of the isolated RNA was reverse transcribed, so expressed TCRB transcripts were sequenced. Assay: immunoSEQ multiplex PCR; the TCRdb copy retains only in-frame clones and omits some. The sample yields about 39,000 clones, 49% seen once. CDR3 length equals 13 residues. Trimming took off 5 bases at V and 6 bases at J, with 10 bases between the two ends. Per germline, CDR1 SNHLY and CDR2 FYNNEI. Study-wide points: PCR might preferentially amplify shorter templates, equally in patients and controls.

The sequenced sample was central memory CD4+ T cells from blood. The J gene is TRBJ2-2, the V gene TRBV2; TRBD2 might be the D (5 bases). The TCR sequence derives from a woman aged 18-29 years in good health. The DNA for the CDR3 is TGTGCCAGCAGTCAGGAGGCCGCCGGGGAGCTGTTTTTT. This encodes CASSQEAAGELFF.